Presented here are 16 T cell receptor beta chains from one specimen sequenced in a study of long-term antiretroviral therapy in people with HIV. Survey-level resolution applied to immunoSEQ assay v3.0. Here immunoSEQ multiplex PCR was the method, and the copy in TCRdb shows in-frame clones only, minus some. The table lists 38,000 or so clones, approximately 79% of them singletons, with approximately 5.1% in the top ten. The sequences come from unsorted PBMCs, collected 1.5 years after starting antiretroviral therapy. All receptors derive from a young man with HIV.

The chain is built from TRBV7-2 and TRBJ1-5, with a possible D match to TRBD1 (5 bases). This CDR3 spans 16 amino acids. V lost 5 bases, J lost 4 bases, and 18 bases lay in between. The germline gives CDR1 SGHTA, CDR2 FQGNSA. CDR3 DNA sequence: TGTGCCAGCAGCATCGACCCTGGGGCAGGGAATCAGCCCCAGCATTTT. As protein: CASSIDPGAGNQPQHF.

The chain recombines TRBV2 with TRBJ2-7, with 11 positions matching TRBD2. The germline CDR1 and CDR2 sequences are SNHLY and FYNNEI. The V and J ends lost 1 base and 3 bases, in that order; junction bases with no gene match: 5. The CDR3 consists of 16 residues. This CDR3 reads CASSEGAGLAGYEQYF. The CDR3 DNA reads as TGTGCCAGCAGTGAAGGGGCCGGACTAGCGGGCTACGAGCAGTACTTC.

J is TRBJ2-3 and V is TRBV5-1; 12 bases are a match to TRBD2. This CDR3 spans 15 amino acids. CDR1 is SGHRS and CDR2 is YFSETQ in the germline V gene. V trimming: 0 bases; J trimming: 5 bases; junction bases outside the gene matches: 1. CDR3 sequence reads: CASSLELAGGDTQYF. The CDR3 nucleotides read TGCGCCAGCAGCTTGGAACTAGCGGGAGGAGATACGCAGTATTTT.

The chain combines TRBV6-6 with TRBJ1-4; 11 bases map to TRBD1. The V gene's germline CDR1 is MNHNY and CDR2 SVGAGI (reference sequence). V trimming: 6 bases; J trimming: 8 bases; junction bases outside the gene matches: 8. The CDR3 loop spans 15 amino acids. CDR3 loop: CASSPRGTGGEKLFF. The CDR3 nucleotides are TGTGCCAGCAGCCCACGAGGGACAGGGGGAGAAAAACTGTTTTTT.

The chain is built from TRBV6-1 and TRBJ1-1; D is ambiguous. This CDR3 is built from 12 residues. Trimming stripped 3 bases from V and 11 bases from J, with 13 bases between. The germline V gene encodes CDR1 MNHNS and CDR2 SASEGT. The CDR3 sequence is CASSDPGVRAFF. The CDR3, as DNA: TGTGCCAGCAGTGACCCCGGGGTTCGGGCTTTCTTT.

CDR3: CASSSDRGQVQPQHF. CDR3 DNA sequence: TGTGCCAGCAGTTCTGACAGGGGGCAAGTTCAGCCCCAGCATTTT. The V gene is TRBV28, the J gene TRBJ1-5; 10 bases line up with TRBD1. J lost 6 bases, V lost 4 bases, and 6 bases had no gene match. Germline V CDR1 and CDR2: MDHEN, SYDVKM. This CDR3 spans 15 amino acids.

V is TRBV18 and J is TRBJ1-4; no clear D. CDR3 length equals 14 residues. Germline CDR1 KGHSH, CDR2 LQKENI. V was trimmed by 8 bases and J by 5 bases, leaving 15 bases between them. In nucleotides, the CDR3 is TGTGCCAGCACCCGAATATCACCAAATGAAAAACTGTTTTTT. Amino acid sequence: CASTRISPNEKLFF.

The chain has TRBV6-5 and TRBJ1-2; D is ambiguous. Germline CDR1 is MNHEY and CDR2 is SVGAGI. V lost 7 bases and J 2 bases, leaving 17 bases between the germline ends. The CDR3 spans 15 residues. The CDR3 region has the DNA TGTGCCAGCACCTTTCGGGCCGACTTAAACTATGGCTACACCTTC. It encodes CASTFRADLNYGYTF.

This clone is medium-sized. J is TRBJ1-4 and V is TRBV28; maybe TRBD1 (5 bases). The CDR3 length is 19 residues. Germline CDR1 MDHEN, CDR2 SYDVKM. Trimming took 3 bases from V and 2 from J, leaving 22 bases between them. The CDR3 sequence is CASSLYFAGELATNEKLFF. DNA of the CDR3: TGTGCCAGCAGTTTGTATTTTGCGGGGGAGTTGGCGACTAATGAAAAACTGTTTTTT.

This chain joins TRBV7-9 and TRBJ1-1; weak D call: TRBD1 (5 bases). With 5 bases removed from V and 5 bases from J, the gap between germline ends came to 12 bases. The CDR3 consists of 13 residues. Per the germline V gene, CDR1 is SEHNR and CDR2 is FQNEAQ (reference sequence). CDR3 amino acids: CASSPHGGTEAFF. DNA of the CDR3: TGTGCCAGCAGCCCCCATGGGGGAACTGAAGCTTTCTTT.

The chain recombines TRBV27 with TRBJ2-1; weak D call: TRBD2 (6 bases). Trimming removed 1 base at V and 0 bases at J, with 13 bases between. Germline lookup yields CDR1 MNHEY and CDR2 SMNVEV (reference sequence). The CDR3 covers 17 residues. Written as DNA, the CDR3 is TGTGCCAGCAGTTTATACCCTAGCGCAGACTCCTACAATGAGCAGTTCTTC. This translates into CASSLYPSADSYNEQFF.

This chain's CDR3 is CASSFPAGQRVNADTQYF. DNA for the CDR3: TGTGCCAGCAGCTTCCCCGCGGGACAGAGAGTTAACGCAGATACGCAGTATTTT. The chain employs TRBV7-8 and TRBJ2-3; perhaps TRBD1 as D (7 bases). Germline CDR1 and CDR2: SGHVS and FQNEAQ. Deletions cut 3 bases from V and 4 bases from J, with 23 bases between. The CDR3 runs to 18 residues.

The rearrangement joins TRBV30 to TRBJ2-2; possible D gene TRBD1, 6 bases. Germline V CDR1 and CDR2: GTSNPN, SVGIG (reference sequence). The ends were cut back, 4 bases at V and 4 bases at J, with 10 bases in the middle. This CDR3 is built from 13 residues. The DNA of the CDR3 is TGTGCCTGGACCGGACAGTCCACCGGGGAGCTGTTTTTT. It codes for CAWTGQSTGELFF.

This clone was detected once. The V gene is TRBV4-3, the J gene TRBJ2-1; tentative D call: TRBD2 (6 bases). The CDR3 spans 16 residues. Deletions cut 8 bases from V and 0 bases from J, with 17 bases between. Germline V CDR1 and CDR2: LGHNA, YSLEER. The CDR3 is CASLTGTPNSYNEQFF. The CDR3, as DNA: TGCGCCAGCCTGACTGGGACTCCCAACTCCTACAATGAGCAGTTCTTC.

The chain couples TRBV2 to TRBJ1-4; D is perhaps TRBD1 (5 bases). The CDR3 sequence is 15 residues long. Deletions cut 8 bases from V and 2 bases from J, with 15 bases between. From germline, CDR1 is SNHLY and CDR2 FYNNEI. This chain's CDR3 is CASRSTGGTNEKLFF. The CDR3 DNA is TGTGCCAGCCGGTCTACAGGAGGGACTAATGAAAAACTGTTTTTT.

This clone was picked up one time. The chain couples TRBV27 to TRBJ2-7, with D unresolved. The CDR3 is 13 residues long. V was trimmed by 4 bases and J by 3 bases, leaving 10 bases between them. Germline-derived CDR1 and CDR2 are MNHEY and SMNVEV (reference sequence). The CDR3, as DNA: TGTGCCAGCAGTTATCAAGCGAACTACGAGCAGTACTTC. Translation: CASSYQANYEQYF.